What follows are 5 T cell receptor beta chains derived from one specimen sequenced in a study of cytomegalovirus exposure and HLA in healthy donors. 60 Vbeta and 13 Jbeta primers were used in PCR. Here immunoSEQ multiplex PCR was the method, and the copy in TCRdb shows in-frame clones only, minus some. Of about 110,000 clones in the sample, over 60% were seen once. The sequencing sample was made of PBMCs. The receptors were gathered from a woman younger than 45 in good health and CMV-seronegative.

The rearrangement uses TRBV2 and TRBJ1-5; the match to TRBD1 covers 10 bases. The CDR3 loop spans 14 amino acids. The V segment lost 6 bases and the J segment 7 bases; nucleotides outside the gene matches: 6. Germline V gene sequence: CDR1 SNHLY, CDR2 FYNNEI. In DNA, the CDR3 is TGTGCCAGCAGCCCGACAGGGGGCCAACAGCCCCAGCATTTT. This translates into CASSPTGGQQPQHF.

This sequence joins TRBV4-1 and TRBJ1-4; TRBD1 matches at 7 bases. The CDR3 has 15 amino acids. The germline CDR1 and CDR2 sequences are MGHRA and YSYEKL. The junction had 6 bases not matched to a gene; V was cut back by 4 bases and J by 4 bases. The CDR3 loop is CASSPFQGGNEKLFF. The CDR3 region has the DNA TGCGCCAGCAGCCCATTCCAGGGGGGTAATGAAAAACTGTTTTTT.

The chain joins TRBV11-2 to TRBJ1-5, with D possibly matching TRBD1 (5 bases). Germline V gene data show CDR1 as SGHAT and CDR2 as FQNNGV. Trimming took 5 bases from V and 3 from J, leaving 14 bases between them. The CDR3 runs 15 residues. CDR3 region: CASSRGTAYNQPQHF. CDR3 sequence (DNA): TGTGCCAGCAGCAGGGGTACGGCTTACAATCAGCCCCAGCATTTT.

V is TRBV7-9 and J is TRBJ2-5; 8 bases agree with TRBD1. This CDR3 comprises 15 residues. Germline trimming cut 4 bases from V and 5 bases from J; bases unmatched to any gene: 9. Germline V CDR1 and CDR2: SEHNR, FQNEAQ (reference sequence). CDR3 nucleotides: TGTGCCAGCAGCTCGTACGCCAGGGGGCTGGAGACCCAGTACTTC. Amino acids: CASSSYARGLETQYF.

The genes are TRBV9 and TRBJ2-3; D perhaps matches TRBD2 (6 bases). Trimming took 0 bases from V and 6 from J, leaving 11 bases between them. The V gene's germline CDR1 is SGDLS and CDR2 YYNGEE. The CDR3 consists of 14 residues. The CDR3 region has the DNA TGTGCCAGCAGCGTAGAGGGCCGGGGGGATACGCAGTATTTT. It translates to CASSVEGRGDTQYF. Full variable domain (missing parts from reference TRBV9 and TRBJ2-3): DSGVTQTPKHLITATGQRVTLRCSPRSGDLSVYWYQQSLDQGLQFLIQYYNGEERAKGNILERFSAQQFPDLHSELNLSSLELGDSALYFCASSVEGRGDTQYFGPGTRLTVL.